A selection of T cell receptor beta chains follows, all from one sample in a study of shared clonotypes between healthy human individuals. Assay: immunoSEQ multiplex PCR; the TCRdb copy retains only in-frame clones and omits some. The sample includes about 610,000 clones, almost 97% seen only once; the top ten take approximately 0.057%. The sample taken for sequencing was naive CD4+ T cells sorted from blood. The receptors here all came from a woman in her thirties in good health. CDR3s include the opening cysteine and the closing phenylalanine or tryptophan. A D gene is named only where the DNA matches it firmly.

d_gene | j_gene | v_gene | CDR3aa
NA | NA | TRBV7-2 | CASSRGGASPYEQYF
NA | TRBJ2-3 | TRBV18 | CASSRTDTQYF
NA | TRBJ2-1 | TRBV10-3 | CAISEGLNEQFF
TRBD1 | TRBJ2-7 | TRBV28 | CASSTGTGYYEQYF
TRBD2 | TRBJ2-5 | TRBV6-1 | CASNSGRYGETQYF
TRBD2 | TRBJ2-2 | TRBV27 | CASGGLVTSNTGELFF
TRBD2 | TRBJ2-5 | TRBV7-9 | CASSSVAGGRREQYF
NA | TRBJ1-1 | TRBV27 | CASSRRQNTEAFF
NA | TRBJ2-3 | TRBV21-1 | CASSSPAGHTDTQYF
TRBD2 | TRBJ2-3 | TRBV19 | CASIGGSDTQYF
NA | TRBJ2-7 | TRBV21-1 | CASSRSGSTYEQYF
NA | TRBJ1-5 | TRBV28 | CASSFPQGEDQPQHF
TRBD2 | TRBJ2-2 | TRBV2 | CASSTSGQPNTGELFF
TRBD1 | TRBJ1-2 | TRBV5-1 | CASSSGTGNYGYTF
TRBD1 | TRBJ1-1 | TRBV11-2 | CASSTTGGVTEAFF
NA | TRBJ2-2 | TRBV5-1 | CASSSLAKTGELFF